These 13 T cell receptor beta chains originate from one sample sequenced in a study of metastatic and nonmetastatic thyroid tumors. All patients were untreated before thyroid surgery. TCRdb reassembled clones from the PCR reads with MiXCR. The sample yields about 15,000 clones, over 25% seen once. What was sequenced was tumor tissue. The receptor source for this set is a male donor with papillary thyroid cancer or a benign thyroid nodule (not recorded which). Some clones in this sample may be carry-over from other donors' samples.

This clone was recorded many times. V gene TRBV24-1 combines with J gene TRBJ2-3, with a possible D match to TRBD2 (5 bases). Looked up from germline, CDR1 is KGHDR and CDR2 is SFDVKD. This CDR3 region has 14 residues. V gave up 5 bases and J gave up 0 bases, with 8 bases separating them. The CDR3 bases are TGTGCCACCAGTGTCGGCGGGAGCACAGATACGCAGTATTTT. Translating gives CATSVGGSTDTQYF.

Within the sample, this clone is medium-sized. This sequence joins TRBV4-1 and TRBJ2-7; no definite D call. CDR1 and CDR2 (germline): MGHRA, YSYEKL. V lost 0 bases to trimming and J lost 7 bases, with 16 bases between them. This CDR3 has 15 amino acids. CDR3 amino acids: CASSQDQTRDGEQYF. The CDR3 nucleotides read TGCGCCAGCAGCCAAGATCAGACACGAGATGGAGAGCAGTACTTC.

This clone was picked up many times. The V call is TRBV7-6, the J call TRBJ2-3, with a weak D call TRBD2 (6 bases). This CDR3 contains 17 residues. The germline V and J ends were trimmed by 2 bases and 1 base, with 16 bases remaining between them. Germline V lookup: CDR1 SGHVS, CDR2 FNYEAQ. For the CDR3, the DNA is TGTGCCAGCAGCTTACGCCCTGGGACTTCCGGCACAGATACGCAGTATTTT. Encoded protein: CASSLRPGTSGTDTQYF.

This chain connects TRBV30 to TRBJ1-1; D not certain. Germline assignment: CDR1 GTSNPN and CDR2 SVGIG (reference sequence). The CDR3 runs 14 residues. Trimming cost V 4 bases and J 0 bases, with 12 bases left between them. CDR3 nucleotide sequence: TGTGCCTGGACTTGGAGCGTCATGAACACTGAAGCTTTCTTT. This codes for CAWTWSVMNTEAFF. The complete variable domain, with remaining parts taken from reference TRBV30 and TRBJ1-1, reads SQTIHQWPATLVQPVGSPLSLECTVEGTSNPNLYWYRQAAGRGLQLLFYSVGIGQISSEVPQNLSASRPQDRQFILSSKKLLLSDSGFYLCAWTWSVMNTEAFFGQGTRLTVV.

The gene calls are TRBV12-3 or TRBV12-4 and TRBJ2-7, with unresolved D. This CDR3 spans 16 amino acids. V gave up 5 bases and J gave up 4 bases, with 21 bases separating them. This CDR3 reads CASSAREAREGYEQYF. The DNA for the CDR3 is TGTGCCAGCAGTGCGAGAGAAGCGCGTGAAGGTTACGAGCAGTACTTC.

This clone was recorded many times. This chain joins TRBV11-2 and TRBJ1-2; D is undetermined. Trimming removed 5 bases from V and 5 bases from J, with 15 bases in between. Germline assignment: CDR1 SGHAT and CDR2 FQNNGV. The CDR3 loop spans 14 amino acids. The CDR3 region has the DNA TGTGCCAGCAGCCCATTCGACATCGAATATGGCTACACCTTC. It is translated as CASSPFDIEYGYTF.

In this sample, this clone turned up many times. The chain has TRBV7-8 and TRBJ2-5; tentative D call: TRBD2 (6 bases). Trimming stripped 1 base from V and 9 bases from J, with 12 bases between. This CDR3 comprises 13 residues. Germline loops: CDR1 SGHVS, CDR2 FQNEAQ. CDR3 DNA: TGTGCCAGCAGCTTAGTGGGTCGGGAGTCCCAGTACTTC. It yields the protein CASSLVGRESQYF.

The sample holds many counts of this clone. CDR3 DNA sequence: TGTGCCAGCACCACTAGCGGGAGGGCCCCGTACTTC. Translated: CASTTSGRAPYF. The chain carries TRBV28 and TRBJ2-7; 13 nucleotides align to TRBD2. Looked up from germline, CDR1 is MDHEN and CDR2 is SYDVKM. The CDR3 spans 12 residues. Losses at the gene ends were 7 bases for V and 12 bases for J; bases not matched to a gene: 6.

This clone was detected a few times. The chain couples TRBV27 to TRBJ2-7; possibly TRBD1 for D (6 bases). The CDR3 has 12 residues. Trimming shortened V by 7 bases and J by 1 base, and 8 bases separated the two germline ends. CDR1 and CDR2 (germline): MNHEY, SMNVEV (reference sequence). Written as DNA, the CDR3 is TGTGCCAGCAAGGGACATTCCTACGAGCAGTACTTC. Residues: CASKGHSYEQYF.

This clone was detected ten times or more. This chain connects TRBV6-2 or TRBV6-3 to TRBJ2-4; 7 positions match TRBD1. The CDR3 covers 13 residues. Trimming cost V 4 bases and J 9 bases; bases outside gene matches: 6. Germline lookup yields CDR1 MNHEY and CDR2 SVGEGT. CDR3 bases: TGTGCCAGCAGTTTGGACAGGAGAGGCATTCAGTACTTC. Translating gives CASSLDRRGIQYF.

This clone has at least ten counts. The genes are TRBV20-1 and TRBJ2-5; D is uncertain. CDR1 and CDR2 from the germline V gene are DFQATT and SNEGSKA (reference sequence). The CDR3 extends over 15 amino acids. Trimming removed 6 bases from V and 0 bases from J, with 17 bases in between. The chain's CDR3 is CSALLPPLYQETQYF. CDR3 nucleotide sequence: TGCAGTGCCCTCCTTCCCCCCTTGTACCAAGAGACCCAGTACTTC.

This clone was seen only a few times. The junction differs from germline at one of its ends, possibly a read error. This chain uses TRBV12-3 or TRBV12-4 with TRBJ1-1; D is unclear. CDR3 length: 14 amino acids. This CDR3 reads CASSSVGGSGEAFF. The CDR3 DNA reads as TGTGCCAGTAGTTCCGTGGGAGGTTCCGGTGAAGCTTTCTTT.

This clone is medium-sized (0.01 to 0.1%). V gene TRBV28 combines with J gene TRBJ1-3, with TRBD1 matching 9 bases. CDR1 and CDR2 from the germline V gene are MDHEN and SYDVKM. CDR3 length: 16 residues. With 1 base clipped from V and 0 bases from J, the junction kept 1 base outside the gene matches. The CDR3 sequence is CASSLSTGGSGNTIYF. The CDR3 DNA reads TGTGCCAGCAGTTTATCGACAGGGGGCTCTGGAAACACCATATATTTT. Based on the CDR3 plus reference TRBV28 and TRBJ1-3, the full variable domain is DVKVTQSSRYLVKRTGEKVFLECVQDMDHENMFWYRQDPGLGLRLIYFSYDVKMKEKGDIPEGYSVSREKKERFSLILESASTNQTSMYLCASSLSTGGSGNTIYFGEGSWLTVV.